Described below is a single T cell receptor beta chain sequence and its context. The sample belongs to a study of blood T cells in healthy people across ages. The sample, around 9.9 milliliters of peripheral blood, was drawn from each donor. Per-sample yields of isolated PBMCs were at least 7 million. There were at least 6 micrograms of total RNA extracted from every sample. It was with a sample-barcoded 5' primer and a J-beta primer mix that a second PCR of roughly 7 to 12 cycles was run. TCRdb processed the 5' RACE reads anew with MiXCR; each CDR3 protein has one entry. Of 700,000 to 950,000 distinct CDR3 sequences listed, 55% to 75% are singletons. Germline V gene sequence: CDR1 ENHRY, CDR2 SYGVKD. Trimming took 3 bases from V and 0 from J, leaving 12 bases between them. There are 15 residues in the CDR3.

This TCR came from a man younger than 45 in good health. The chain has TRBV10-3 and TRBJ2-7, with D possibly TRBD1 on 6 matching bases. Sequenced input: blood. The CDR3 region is CAISDSGTPSYEQYF. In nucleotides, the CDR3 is TGTGCCATCAGTGACTCCGGGACACCCTCCTACGAGCAGTACTTC.